This TCR beta chain stems from a study of blood T cell repertoires in COVID-19. Background on the study: Samples came from the United States, Italy and Spain, spanning acute and convalescent COVID-19. PBMCs, B-cell-depleted T cells, or T cells provided the cDNA or gDNA that made up the material.

In the original processing: The assay estimated nucleated cells by amplifying reference gene primers. The table came from immunoSEQ multiplex PCR; TCRdb's copy has only in-frame clones and leaves some out. The D gene and trimming were derived from the DNA, and the V and J assignments and clone size from that table. The sample shows tens of thousands of clones, around 85% of them seen only once. This CDR3 has 14 amino acids. The V and J ends lost 2 bases and 4 bases respectively, with 8 bases between them. The germline gives CDR1 SNHLY, CDR2 FYNNEI. The sequenced material came from peripheral blood. This TCR derives from a human donor with active COVID-19. The donor label of this sample is uncertain. The chain recombines TRBV2 with TRBJ1-4; possible D gene TRBD1, 5 bases. The CDR3 nucleotides are TGTGCCAGCAGTGAATGGGGGGTTAATGAAAAACTGTTTTTT. Translating it yields CASSEWGVNEKLFF. The whole variable domain, remainder taken from reference TRBV2 and TRBJ1-4, is EPEVTQTPSHQVTQMGQEVILRCVPISNHLYFYWYRQILGQKVEFLVSFYNNEISEKSEIFDDQFSVERPDGSNFTLKIRSTKLEDSAMYFCASSEWGVNEKLFFGSGTQLSVL.